This record looks at one TCR beta chain sequence and its context. What it recognizes is unknown. Deletions cut 2 bases from V and 4 bases from J, with 2 bases between. Germline V lookup: CDR1 SGHNT, CDR2 YYREEE (reference sequence). The CDR3 consists of 11 residues. These data come from a study of memory CD4+ T cells and cytomegalovirus serostatus. Notes on the study in general: About two fifths of the roughly 160 known CMV-associated TCRbeta sequences appeared in CD4+ memory.

The sort gate was single viable CD3+CD4+CD8-CD45RO+ cells for memory CD4+ T cells. Original methodology: After removing out-of-frame reads, around 2,000,000 distinct TCRbeta sequences remained. Only in-frame clones appear in the TCRdb table, and some are missing; sequencing was by immunoSEQ multiplex PCR. V and J calls and clone size are those listed in that table; D and trimming were worked out from the DNA. The sample includes over 65,000 clones, around 80% seen only once; the top ten take roughly 0.8%. The chain combines TRBV5-4 with TRBJ2-3, with D unresolved. The sample comprised memory CD4+ T cells from blood. This clonotype originated in an adult in good health and CMV-seronegative. The CDR3 nucleotides read TGTGCCAGCAGCTTCGCAGATACGCAGTATTTT. Its protein is CASSFADTQYF. The whole variable domain, filled in from reference TRBV5-4 and TRBJ2-3, reads ETGVTQSPTHLIKTRGQQVTLRCSSQSGHNTVSWYQQALGQGPQFIFQYYREEENGRGNFPPRFSGLQFPNYSSELNVNALELDDSALYLCASSFADTQYFGPGTRLTVL.